One and the same sample provided the 29 T cell receptor beta chains below, sequenced in a study of PD-L1 blockade in urothelial cancer. Specified time point: peripheral blood 6 weeks after treatment start. The data were produced by immunoSEQ multiplex PCR, yet TCRdb's version contains in-frame clones alone and is incomplete. The sample contains about 48,000 clones, approximately 80% of which appear only once. Sequenced material: PBMCs, taken around atezolizumab (anti-PD-L1) treatment. These receptor sequences come from a man in his sixties or seventies with urothelial cancer.

The J gene is TRBJ1-2, the V gene TRBV28, with 8 bases lining up with TRBD1. Germline V gene lookup returns CDR1 MDHEN and CDR2 SYDVKM. This CDR3 comprises 15 residues. With 10 bases clipped from V and 5 bases from J, the junction kept 15 bases outside the gene matches. The CDR3: CATRQGMASGYGYTF. For the CDR3, the DNA is TGTGCCACCCGACAGGGGATGGCCTCCGGGTATGGCTACACCTTC.

The V call is TRBV5-6, the J call TRBJ2-7; 8 bases agree with TRBD2. Per the germline V gene, CDR1 is SGHDT and CDR2 is YYEEEE. Trimming cost V 2 bases and J 7 bases; bases outside gene matches: 5. The CDR3 has 13 residues. The CDR3 here is CASSLPPGGEQYF. CDR3 nucleotides: TGTGCCAGCAGCTTACCCCCGGGGGGGGAGCAGTACTTC.

This clone occurred once. The gene calls are TRBV9 and TRBJ2-2; TRBD2 matches 13 bases. Germline assignment: CDR1 SGDLS and CDR2 YYNGEE. The J segment lost 3 bases and the V segment lost 0 bases, leaving 5 bases of the junction unmatched. The CDR3 is 18 amino acids. CDR3 residues: CASSVGGTSGMHTGELFF. Written as DNA, the CDR3 is TGTGCCAGCAGCGTAGGAGGGACTAGCGGGATGCACACCGGGGAGCTGTTTTTT. The whole variable domain, filled in from reference TRBV9 and TRBJ2-2, reads DSGVTQTPKHLITATGQRVTLRCSPRSGDLSVYWYQQSLDQGLQFLIQYYNGEERAKGNILERFSAQQFPDLHSELNLSSLELGDSALYFCASSVGGTSGMHTGELFFGEGSRLTVL.

The CDR3 reads CASSPNRGQPNEKLFF. CDR3 DNA: TGTGCCAGCAGTCCAAACAGGGGGCAGCCTAATGAAAAACTGTTTTTT. This chain links TRBV11-2 with TRBJ1-4; 9 nucleotides match TRBD1. V lost 6 bases to trimming and J lost 3 bases; unmatched junction nucleotides: 8. The CDR3 sequence is 16 residues long. The germline V gene has CDR1 SGHAT and CDR2 FQNNGV.

CDR3 nucleotide sequence: TGTGCCAGCGGAGCGCGGGACGCAGATACGCAGTATTTT. This codes for CASGARDADTQYF. The chain links TRBV6-1 to TRBJ2-3; D is perhaps TRBD2 (6 bases). This CDR3 contains 13 residues. V was shortened by 8 bases and J by 4 bases, with 13 bases between the two germline ends. Germline loops: CDR1 MNHNS, CDR2 SASEGT.

V is TRBV29-1 and J is TRBJ2-1; 7 positions agree with TRBD2. Germline V gives CDR1 SQVTM, CDR2 ANQGSEA. The CDR3 consists of 11 residues. The V and J ends lost 4 bases and 8 bases, in that order; junction bases with no gene match: 2. CDR3 DNA sequence: TGCAGCGTTGGCGGGGGATATGAGCAGTTCTTC. Translating gives CSVGGGYEQFF.

This clone came up once. The junction and the germline gene differ at one end; a read error may be behind it. CDR3 region: CASSLGDRDAETQYF. CDR3 DNA: TGTGCCAGCAGCCTAGGGGACAGGGACGCGGAGACCCAGTACTTC. V is TRBV13 and J is TRBJ2-5; 9 bases are a match to TRBD1. CDR1 PRHDT and CDR2 FYEKMQ come from the germline V gene (reference sequence). The CDR3 contains 15 residues.

This clone was found a few times. The rearrangement links TRBV6-5 to TRBJ1-5, with D hard to call. The CDR3 has 10 amino acids. Germline CDR1 is MNHEY and CDR2 is SVGAGI. Trimming cost V 8 bases and J 7 bases, with 6 bases left between them. Here the CDR3 DNA reads TGTGCCAGCGGAGACCAGCCCCAGCATTTT. The encoded protein is CASGDQPQHF.

The V and J genes are TRBV25-1 and TRBJ2-5, with 8 bases identical to TRBD1. This CDR3 has 16 residues. Germline V gene data show CDR1 as MGHDK and CDR2 as SYGVNS. The V and J ends lost 5 bases and 1 base, in that order; junction bases with no gene match: 9. DNA of the CDR3: TGTGCCAGCAGTCCCCCACAGGGGGGCCTCCAAGAGACCCAGTACTTC. It translates to CASSPPQGGLQETQYF.

The J gene is TRBJ1-2, the V gene TRBV19, with D possibly being TRBD1 (5 bases). The CDR3 covers 18 residues. V was clipped by 0 bases and J by 1 base, with 18 bases between them. The germline gives CDR1 LNHDA, CDR2 SQIVND (reference sequence). Here the CDR3 reads CASSIDLVNGDFNYGYTF. The CDR3 nucleotides are TGTGCCAGTAGTATAGATCTCGTCAATGGGGACTTTAACTATGGCTACACCTTC.

This clone was detected many times. This chain uses TRBV5-4 with TRBJ1-1, with TRBD1 matching over 9 bases. The germline V gene has CDR1 SGHNT and CDR2 YYREEE (reference sequence). The CDR3 length is 14 residues. Trimming at V came to 4 bases and at J to 1 base, leaving 2 bases not matched to a gene. The CDR3 nucleotides are TGTGCCAGCAGCAAGGGACAGGGGAACACTGAAGCTTTCTTT. Protein product: CASSKGQGNTEAFF.

The V gene is TRBV7-9, the J gene TRBJ2-7; no firm D call. Germline V lookup: CDR1 SEHNR, CDR2 FQNEAQ (reference sequence). V gave up 3 bases and J gave up 5 bases, with 8 bases separating them. This CDR3 is built from 12 residues. CDR3 coding DNA: TGTGCCAGCAGCTTCTTCCCGGACGAGCAGTACTTC. Its translation: CASSFFPDEQYF.

This clone was seen a handful of times. The rearrangement uses TRBV5-1 and TRBJ2-7, with D possibly being TRBD1 (5 bases). The length of the CDR3 is 14 residues. Germline assignment: CDR1 SGHRS and CDR2 YFSETQ. V lost 4 bases to trimming and J lost 5 bases, with 16 bases between them. CDR3 sequence: CASSLPAGSHEQYF. The CDR3 nucleotides are TGCGCCAGCAGCCTACCGGCAGGGTCCCACGAGCAGTACTTC.

The rearrangement uses TRBV10-1 and TRBJ2-7; 11 bases match TRBD2. Germline V gene sequence: CDR1 WNHNN, CDR2 SYGVQD (reference sequence). This CDR3 region has 15 residues. The trim removed 3 bases at V and 5 bases at J, leaving 6 bases unmatched. CDR3 in amino acids: CASSDTSGSVNEQYF. DNA for the CDR3: TGCGCCAGCAGTGATACTAGCGGGAGTGTCAACGAGCAGTACTTC.

The chain combines TRBV15 with TRBJ2-4; D might be TRBD1 (5 bases). CDR1 LNHNV and CDR2 YYDKDF come from the germline V gene (reference sequence). The CDR3 consists of 14 residues. V was shortened by 4 bases and J by 4 bases, with 11 bases between the two germline ends. As DNA, the CDR3 is TGTGCCACCAGCAAGACGACAGAGAAAAACATTCAGTACTTC. Its translation is CATSKTTEKNIQYF.

The J gene is TRBJ1-1, the V gene TRBV5-4, with 11 bases fitting TRBD1. Germline CDR1 SGHNT, CDR2 YYREEE (reference sequence). Trimming at V came to 4 bases and at J to 8 bases, leaving 10 bases not matched to a gene. This CDR3 has 15 amino acids. Here the CDR3 DNA reads TGTGCCAGCAGCCCGCGCGGGACAGGGGGTAGGGAAGCTTTCTTT. Protein sequence: CASSPRGTGGREAFF.

The CDR3 spells CASSLPPSLGELFF. The CDR3 nucleotides are TGTGCCAGCAGCCTCCCCCCTAGCCTCGGGGAGCTGTTTTTT. V gene TRBV6-5 combines with J gene TRBJ2-2; D might be TRBD2 (5 bases). This CDR3 comprises 14 residues. Germline-derived CDR1 and CDR2 are MNHEY and SVGAGI. The V gene lost 6 bases and the J gene lost 7 bases, with 15 bases spanning the gap.

The chain employs TRBV28 and TRBJ1-3; D is possibly TRBD1 (6 bases). With 5 bases removed from V and 0 bases from J, the gap between germline ends came to 14 bases. The CDR3 is 16 amino acids. Germline V lookup: CDR1 MDHEN, CDR2 SYDVKM. The CDR3 protein is CASSPGQIHSGNTIYF. Written as DNA, the CDR3 is TGTGCCAGCAGTCCCGGACAGATCCACTCTGGAAACACCATATATTTT.

This clone has a single count. V is TRBV18 and J is TRBJ2-5; D is unclear. There are 13 residues in the CDR3. Trimming took off 3 bases at V and 6 bases at J, with 11 bases between the two ends. CDR1 and CDR2 (germline): KGHSH, LQKENI. CDR3: CASSPGSRQTQYF. The CDR3 DNA reads TGTGCCAGCTCACCGGGCAGCAGGCAGACCCAGTACTTC.

The chain carries TRBV7-2 and TRBJ2-2, with a tentative D call TRBD2 (5 bases). The V gene lost 10 bases and the J gene lost 6 bases, with 12 bases spanning the gap. CDR1 and CDR2 (germline): SGHTA, FQGNSA. The CDR3 length is 12 residues. This chain's CDR3 is CATSRGPGELFF. The CDR3 DNA reads as TGTGCCACCTCCCGAGGGCCCGGGGAGCTGTTTTTT.

The gene calls are TRBV6-5 and TRBJ1-2, with D maybe TRBD1 (5 bases). V dropped 4 bases and J dropped 3 bases, with 9 bases sitting between them. In germline, CDR1 is MNHEY, CDR2 SVGAGI. This CDR3 contains 13 residues. The DNA for the CDR3 is TGTGCCAGCAGTTGGCAGGGTGACTATGGCTACACCTTC. Its translation: CASSWQGDYGYTF.

CDR3 nucleotide sequence: TGCGCCAGCAGCTTCTGGACAGGGGACAATGAGCAGTTCTTC. It codes for CASSFWTGDNEQFF. The chain employs TRBV5-1 and TRBJ2-1; TRBD1 matches at 9 bases. The CDR3 covers 14 residues. Germline CDR1 SGHRS, CDR2 YFSETQ. V shed 2 bases, J shed 5 bases, and the junction held 2 bases outside the gene matches.

The chain carries TRBV20-1 and TRBJ2-1; possibly TRBD2 for D (5 bases). V was pared by 6 bases and J by 10 bases, with 13 bases between. The CDR3 length is 11 residues. Germline CDR1 and CDR2: DFQATT and SNEGSKA (reference sequence). CDR3 nucleotides: TGCAGTGCCCGAAGGACGGGAGAGCAGTTCTTC. Protein product: CSARRTGEQFF.

The chain joins TRBV5-6 to TRBJ2-1; perhaps TRBD2 as D (6 bases). V lost 3 bases and J 7 bases, leaving 20 bases between the germline ends. The CDR3 totals 16 residues. Germline CDR1 reads SGHDT; CDR2 reads YYEEEE. DNA for the CDR3: TGTGCCAGCAGCTCCACCCGGACGGCGGGAAGGAATGAGCAGTTCTTC. Amino acids: CASSSTRTAGRNEQFF.

The chain combines TRBV2 with TRBJ2-5, with D tentatively TRBD1 (6 bases). The CDR3 covers 14 residues. Germline V CDR1 and CDR2: SNHLY, FYNNEI. With 4 bases removed from V and 4 bases from J, the gap between germline ends came to 13 bases. CDR3 sequence reads: CASSGQAALETQYF. CDR3 in DNA: TGTGCCAGCAGTGGACAGGCAGCCTTAGAGACCCAGTACTTC.

The rearrangement joins TRBV30 to TRBJ2-1, with TRBD2 as a possible D gene (5 bases). Deletions cut 3 bases from V and 10 bases from J, with 13 bases between. The germline CDR1 and CDR2 sequences are GTSNPN and SVGIG (reference sequence). CDR3 length: 12 residues. The CDR3: CAWSRGRREQFF. Here the CDR3 DNA reads TGTGCCTGGAGCCGAGGGCGACGGGAGCAGTTCTTC.

The chain uses TRBV29-1 and TRBJ1-1; TRBD1 might be the D (5 bases). V lost 6 bases and J 2 bases, leaving 16 bases between the germline ends. Germline-derived CDR1 and CDR2 are SQVTM and ANQGSEA. The CDR3 is made up of 14 amino acids. This CDR3 reads CSVSGHLDNTEAFF. The CDR3 nucleotides are TGCAGCGTCTCAGGACACTTGGATAACACTGAAGCTTTCTTT.

This clone was detected once. The V gene is TRBV18, the J gene TRBJ1-2, with D maybe TRBD1 (6 bases). Trimming pared 3 bases from V and 0 bases from J, leaving 8 bases between. The CDR3 spans 14 residues. Germline CDR1 is KGHSH and CDR2 is LQKENI. The CDR3 DNA reads as TGTGCCAGCTCACCGGGACAAGCTAACTATGGCTACACCTTC. Translating it yields CASSPGQANYGYTF. Drawing the rest from reference TRBV18 and TRBJ1-2, the complete variable domain is NAGVMQNPRHLVRRRGQEARLRCSPMKGHSHVYWYRQLPEEGLKFMVYLQKENIIDESGMPKERFSAEFPKEGPSILRIQQVVRGDSAAYFCASSPGQANYGYTFGSGTRLTVV.

The rearrangement joins TRBV18 to TRBJ2-1, with D maybe TRBD2 (6 bases). Looked up from germline, CDR1 is KGHSH and CDR2 is LQKENI. The CDR3 length is 17 residues. V lost 3 bases to trimming and J lost 7 bases, with 22 bases between them. Here the CDR3 reads CASSPLSGEKRRNEQFF. The DNA of the CDR3 is TGTGCCAGCTCACCCCTGTCGGGGGAGAAGCGTCGGAATGAGCAGTTCTTC.